The clone carrying this T cell receptor (beta chain) was detected only a few times. What it recognizes is unknown. Constant-segment primers were used for 5'RACE, and the resulting TCR alpha and TCR beta cDNA libraries carried sample barcodes and UMIs. TCRdb re-called the 5' RACE reads with MiXCR, one entry per CDR3 protein. The repertoire holds roughly 550,000 distinct CDR3 sequences, with about 20% as singletons. This sample was taken from a study of T-cell memory formation after mild COVID-19. Study summary: The two donors had largely donor-specific TCR clusters.

Study-wide results and caveats: Of the contracting clones, CD4+ ones lay mainly in CM and EM, and CD8+ ones in EMRA.

V was pared by 7 bases and J by 15 bases, with 15 bases of the junction left unmatched. The CDR3 consists of 13 residues. Per germline, CDR1 MNHEY and CDR2 SVGEGT. Sequenced: PBMCs or a T cell subset sorted from them (not recorded which). The receptor's source is an adult woman who had mild COVID-19 (a few samples of this study predate the infection). Cell type and time point are not known. This chain connects TRBV6-2 or TRBV6-3 to TRBJ2-1; 7 positions agree with TRBD2. DNA of the CDR3: TGTGCCAGCATCGGGGGGATCGGGAGAATTGTGTTCTTC. Encoded protein: CASIGGIGRIVFF.